The 30 T cell receptor beta chains below come from one sample, sequenced in a study of T cell repertoires in aging, cancer and after chemotherapy. TCR beta rearrangements were amplified from peripheral blood genomic DNA. Multiplex touch-down PCR with TRB-A/B primers amplified rearranged V-D-J TRB sequences. MiXCR, run by TCRdb on the multiplex PCR reads, gives a single entry per CDR3 protein. The sample includes some 7,900 distinct CDR3 sequences, 32% of them seen just once. The specimen sequenced was blood. These receptors were obtained from a human donor in good health.

A single count supports this clonotype. The rearrangement uses TRBV7-6 and TRBJ2-1; D possibly corresponds to TRBD2 (5 bases). CDR1 and CDR2 from the germline V gene are SGHVS and FNYEAQ. CDR3 size: 16 residues. V gave up 2 bases and J gave up 4 bases, with 15 bases separating them. The CDR3 nucleotides read TGTGCCAGCAGCTTAAACGCTCCCGGGGATTACAATGAGCAGTTCTTC. Translated, it gives CASSLNAPGDYNEQFF.

By frequency in the sample, this clonotype is medium-sized. The chain carries TRBV12-3 or TRBV12-4 and TRBJ2-6; D unclear. The CDR3 spans 17 residues. Trimming stripped 2 bases from V and 0 bases from J, with 11 bases between. The CDR3 nucleotides are TGTGCCAGCAGTTTAAGGTTGGGGTTCTCTGGGGCCAACGTCCTGACTTTC. Its translation is CASSLRLGFSGANVLTF.

Judged by abundance, this clonotype is medium-sized (0.01 to 0.1%). This rearrangement joins TRBV6-1 to TRBJ2-3; no firm D call. Germline CDR1 reads MNHNS; CDR2 reads SASEGT. V was clipped by 7 bases and J by 2 bases, with 13 bases between them. This CDR3 comprises 14 residues. CDR3: CASTSGPDTDTQYF. For the CDR3, the DNA is TGTGCCAGCACCTCCGGACCAGACACAGATACGCAGTATTTT.

This clonotype was counted a few times. This chain connects TRBV5-6 to TRBJ1-5; perhaps TRBD1 as D (6 bases). V shed 5 bases and J shed 2 bases, with 11 bases lying between them. Looked up from germline, CDR1 is SGHDT and CDR2 is YYEEEE. This CDR3 contains 14 residues. The CDR3 here is CASRKDSGNQPQHF. CDR3 bases: TGTGCCAGCAGAAAGGACAGTGGCAATCAGCCCCAGCATTTT.

This clonotype has only a few counts. V is TRBV6-5 and J is TRBJ2-7; TRBD1 agrees at 7 bases. The V and J ends lost 6 bases and 5 bases, in that order; junction bases with no gene match: 10. CDR1 is MNHEY and CDR2 is SVGAGI in the germline V gene. The CDR3 runs to 14 residues. In DNA, the CDR3 is TGTGCCAGCAGCAGAGAACAGGGGAGACACGAGCAGTACTTC. This codes for CASSREQGRHEQYF.

By frequency in the sample, this clonotype is medium-sized. CDR3 region: CASSAGTGDGSGELFF. CDR3 nucleotide sequence: TGTGCCAGCAGTGCGGGCACCGGGGATGGGTCCGGGGAGCTGTTTTTT. This sequence joins TRBV6-1 and TRBJ2-2, with D maybe TRBD2 (5 bases). Trimming took off 4 bases at V and 6 bases at J, with 18 bases between the two ends. The CDR3 consists of 16 residues. Germline V lookup: CDR1 MNHNS, CDR2 SASEGT.

V is TRBV4-3 and J is TRBJ2-5, with D perhaps matching TRBD2 (6 bases). This CDR3 has 13 amino acids. V lost 1 base and J 5 bases, leaving 8 bases between the germline ends. Germline values: CDR1 LGHNA, CDR2 YSLEER. The CDR3: CASSQAREETQYF. The DNA for the CDR3 is TGCGCCAGCAGCCAAGCACGGGAGGAGACCCAGTACTTC.

This sequence joins TRBV30 and TRBJ1-5; D unclear. V lost 2 bases to trimming and J lost 4 bases, with 9 bases between them. CDR1 GTSNPN and CDR2 SVGIG come from the germline V gene (reference sequence). The CDR3 length is 13 residues. The CDR3, as DNA: TGTGCCTGGAGTATTGAAGGGAATCAGCCCCAGCATTTT. Its translation is CAWSIEGNQPQHF. The variable domain in full, completed from reference TRBV30 and TRBJ1-5, reads SQTIHQWPATLVQPVGSPLSLECTVEGTSNPNLYWYRQAAGRGLQLLFYSVGIGQISSEVPQNLSASRPQDRQFILSSKKLLLSDSGFYLCAWSIEGNQPQHFGDGTRLSIL.

In this sample, this clonotype turned up once. One end of the junction does not line up with germline, which may come from a read error. The chain recombines TRBV30 with TRBJ1-5; D is undetermined. CDR1 is GTSNPN and CDR2 is SVGIG in the germline V gene (reference sequence). The CDR3 has 13 amino acids. The chain's CDR3 is CAWSPDSNQPQRF. For the CDR3, the DNA is TGTGCCTGGAGTCCAGATAGCAATCAGCCCCAGCGTTTT. The full variable domain, in which reference TRBV30 and TRBJ1-5 provide the parts outside the CDR3, is SQTIHQWPATLVQPVGSPLSLECTVEGTSNPNLYWYRQAAGRGLQLLFYSVGIGQISSEVPQNLSASRPQDRQFILSSKKLLLSDSGFYLCAWSPDSNQPQRFGDGTRLSIL.

The sample holds a few counts of this clonotype. Mismatch with germline at one junction end may stem from a read error. The V and J genes are TRBV15 and TRBJ1-1; 8 bases fit TRBD1. Germline V gene sequence: CDR1 LNHNV, CDR2 YYDKDF (reference sequence). The CDR3 is 14 amino acids. The CDR3 DNA reads as TGTGCCACCAGCCGAGACAGGGGAGAAACTGAAGCTTTCTTT. It yields the protein CATSRDRGETEAFF.

V is TRBV5-1 and J is TRBJ2-3; TRBD1 aligns across 7 bases. CDR1 and CDR2 from the germline V gene are SGHRS and YFSETQ. The trim removed 3 bases at V and 0 bases at J, leaving 4 bases unmatched. CDR3 length equals 15 residues. CDR3 nucleotides: TGCGCCAGCAGCTCGGGACAGCCTAGCACAGATACGCAGTATTTT. This sequence encodes CASSSGQPSTDTQYF.

This sequence joins TRBV6-6 and TRBJ2-7; no clear D gene. This CDR3 is built from 14 residues. V lost 2 bases, J lost 4 bases, and 12 bases lay in between. Germline loops: CDR1 MNHNY, CDR2 SVGAGI (reference sequence). The CDR3 region has the DNA TGTGCCAGCAGTTACGATCGGTTGGATTACGAGCAGTACTTC. Translating gives CASSYDRLDYEQYF.

The gene calls are TRBV19 and TRBJ1-3, with a possible D match to TRBD1 (6 bases). The germline V gene encodes CDR1 LNHDA and CDR2 SQIVND (reference sequence). The CDR3 length is 14 residues. Deletions cut 7 bases from V and 0 bases from J, with 10 bases between. This chain's CDR3 is CASTPGHSGNTIYF. The CDR3 nucleotides read TGTGCCAGTACCCCGGGACACTCTGGAAACACCATATATTTT.

V gene TRBV7-6 combines with J gene TRBJ2-3, with D possibly matching TRBD2 (5 bases). CDR3 length: 16 residues. Germline values: CDR1 SGHVS, CDR2 FNYEAQ. V shed 1 base and J shed 1 base, with 12 bases lying between them. The CDR3 nucleotides are TGTGCCAGCAGCTTAGTCCCCTCCGGGGGCACAGATACGCAGTATTTT. It specifies CASSLVPSGGTDTQYF.

The sample holds a few counts of this clonotype. This chain uses TRBV19 with TRBJ2-2; unclear D gene. In germline, CDR1 is LNHDA, CDR2 SQIVND (reference sequence). The CDR3 has 14 amino acids. Trimming removed 3 bases from V and 7 bases from J, with 12 bases in between. CDR3 nucleotides: TGTGCCAGTAGTATTTTTAGGGTTGGCGGGGAGCTGTTTTTT. Protein product: CASSIFRVGGELFF.

This clonotype turned up a few times. The chain recombines TRBV30 with TRBJ1-2; TRBD1 aligns across 9 bases. This CDR3 is built from 13 residues. The V gene's germline CDR1 is GTSNPN and CDR2 SVGIG (reference sequence). Trimming removed 1 base from V and 5 bases from J; junction bases left unmatched: 2. In DNA form, the CDR3 reads TGTGCCTGGAGTGGGGGGACAGGGTATGGCTACACCTTC. Translated, it gives CAWSGGTGYGYTF.

The J gene is TRBJ1-6, the V gene TRBV14; D remains unclear. CDR3 size: 15 residues. The ends were cut back, 4 bases at V and 8 bases at J, with 15 bases in the middle. Germline lookup yields CDR1 SGHDN and CDR2 FVKESK. CDR3 in DNA: TGTGCCAGCAGCCCCCCGGGCAGTTTCTATTCACCCCTCCACTTT. Translated: CASSPPGSFYSPLHF.

This rearrangement joins TRBV27 to TRBJ1-5; 7 nucleotides agree with TRBD1. Germline V gives CDR1 MNHEY, CDR2 SMNVEV (reference sequence). The CDR3 covers 14 residues. V trimming: 4 bases; J trimming: 7 bases; junction bases outside the gene matches: 7. CDR3: CASSSQGERQPQHF. The CDR3 coding sequence is TGTGCCAGCAGTTCCCAGGGGGAGAGGCAGCCCCAGCATTTT.

This clonotype was seen only a few times. Written as DNA, the CDR3 is TGTGCCAGTTCGAGACAGGCCAATCGGATTCAGCCCCAGCATTTT. This gives the protein CASSRQANRIQPQHF. The chain carries TRBV19 and TRBJ1-5; D perhaps matches TRBD1 (6 bases). Trimming stripped 8 bases from V and 6 bases from J, with 20 bases between. This CDR3 is 15 amino acids long. Germline V gene lookup returns CDR1 LNHDA and CDR2 SQIVND (reference sequence). Full variable domain (outside the CDR3, taken from reference TRBV19 and TRBJ1-5): DGGITQSPKYLFRKEGQNVTLSCEQNLNHDAMYWYRQDPGQGLRLIYYSQIVNDFQKGDIAEGYSVSREKKESFPLTVTSAQKNPTAFYLCASSRQANRIQPQHFGDGTRLSIL.

This clonotype was picked up one time. A read error may account for a junction end that differs from germline. The chain couples TRBV5-5 to TRBJ1-4, with D uncertain. CDR1 is SGHKS, CDR2 YYEKEE, per germline (reference sequence). The length of the CDR3 is 15 residues. CDR3 loop: CASSLGEGLYEKLFF. The CDR3 region has the DNA TGCGCCAGCAGCTTGGGCGAGGGTTTGTACGAAAAACTGTTTTTT.

V gene TRBV5-6 combines with J gene TRBJ2-7, with TRBD1 matching 7 bases. Germline V CDR1 and CDR2: SGHDT, YYEEEE. V lost 0 bases, J lost 7 bases, and 4 bases stayed unmatched. The CDR3 extends over 13 amino acids. The CDR3 is CASSLDRGNEQYF. In DNA form, the CDR3 reads TGTGCCAGCAGCTTGGACAGGGGCAATGAGCAGTACTTC.

This clonotype was found once. A much bigger clone sits one base away, suggesting this may be a read error. The genes are TRBV29-1 and TRBJ1-4; the D gene is possibly TRBD1 (5 bases). V was shortened by 5 bases and J by 9 bases, with 13 bases between the two germline ends. The CDR3 covers 12 residues. Looked up from germline, CDR1 is SQVTM and CDR2 is ANQGSEA. CDR3 in amino acids: CSVSRGNKKLFF. The CDR3 nucleotides are TGCAGCGTTTCTCGGGGGAATAAAAAACTGTTTTTT.

This rearrangement joins TRBV30 to TRBJ2-3, with D maybe TRBD1 (6 bases). Germline-derived CDR1 and CDR2 are GTSNPN and SVGIG (reference sequence). The CDR3 contains 15 residues. V dropped 3 bases and J dropped 2 bases, with 15 bases sitting between them. The CDR3, as DNA: TGTGCCTGGAGGCCCAGGGGCCGCGTCACAGATACGCAGTATTTT. Encoded protein: CAWRPRGRVTDTQYF.

By proportion, this clonotype is medium-sized. J is TRBJ2-3 and V is TRBV5-5, with D unresolved. CDR3 length equals 15 residues. V lost 0 bases to trimming and J lost 0 bases, with 8 bases between them. Germline V gene lookup returns CDR1 SGHKS and CDR2 YYEKEE (reference sequence). CDR3 DNA: TGTGCCAGCAGCTTGGGAGGCATCAGCACAGATACGCAGTATTTT. This gives the protein CASSLGGISTDTQYF.

The chain carries TRBV6-2 or TRBV6-3 and TRBJ2-2, with D possibly being TRBD2 (6 bases). CDR3 length equals 13 residues. Germline-derived CDR1 and CDR2 are MNHEY and SVGEGT. V lost 6 bases and J lost 7, with 12 bases in between. The CDR3: CASRKSGVGELFF. Written as DNA, the CDR3 is TGTGCCAGCAGAAAGTCGGGGGTCGGGGAGCTGTTTTTT.

This chain uses TRBV29-1 with TRBJ1-5; a possible D gene is TRBD1 (5 bases). V lost 4 bases to trimming and J lost 1 base, with 14 bases between them. The CDR3 consists of 15 residues. Looked up from germline, CDR1 is SQVTM and CDR2 is ANQGSEA. CDR3 loop: CSVAGAGGSNQPQHF. CDR3 DNA sequence: TGCAGCGTTGCCGGAGCGGGGGGGAGCAATCAGCCCCAGCATTTT. Full variable domain (rest looked up from reference TRBV29-1 and TRBJ1-5): SAVISQKPSRDICQRGTSLTIQCQVDSQVTMMFWYRQQPGQSLTLIATANQGSEATYESGFVIDKFPISRPNLTFSTLTVSNMSPEDSSIYLCSVAGAGGSNQPQHFGDGTRLSIL.

The rearrangement uses TRBV6-5 and TRBJ2-2; 10 nucleotides match TRBD2. Germline values: CDR1 MNHEY, CDR2 SVGAGI. The CDR3 contains 17 residues. Losses at the gene ends were 5 bases for V and 0 bases for J; bases not matched to a gene: 6. Here the CDR3 reads CASSDRTSGTNTGELFF. The CDR3 nucleotides are TGTGCCAGCAGTGACAGGACTAGCGGAACGAACACCGGGGAGCTGTTTTTT.

This clonotype qualifies as medium-sized. The V call is TRBV6-2 or TRBV6-3, the J call TRBJ2-1, with D perhaps matching TRBD1 (6 bases). CDR1 is MNHEY and CDR2 is SVGEGT in the germline V gene. The CDR3 runs to 13 residues. The V gene lost 4 bases and the J gene lost 10 bases, with 14 bases spanning the gap. The CDR3, as DNA: TGTGCCAGCAGTTTAGGGGGTCAGTACGAGCAGTTCTTC. This translates into CASSLGGQYEQFF.

The chain's CDR3 is CASSRQYNEKLFF. The CDR3, as DNA: TGTGCCAGCAGCCGACAGTATAATGAAAAACTGTTTTTT. This chain joins TRBV6-5 and TRBJ1-4; maybe TRBD1 (5 bases). Germline CDR1 and CDR2: MNHEY and SVGAGI. Trimming pared 6 bases from V and 4 bases from J, leaving 9 bases between. The CDR3 length is 13 residues.

The CDR3 is CASSGTGRDTGELFF. DNA for the CDR3: TGTGCCAGTAGTGGGACAGGGCGGGACACCGGGGAGCTGTTTTTT. The chain employs TRBV19 and TRBJ2-2; 9 bases map to TRBD1. The germline V gene encodes CDR1 LNHDA and CDR2 SQIVND (reference sequence). CDR3 size: 15 residues. V shed 5 bases and J 3 bases; nucleotides not matched to a gene: 4.